This TCR beta chain was observed in a study of T cell changes during pregnancy in multiple sclerosis. Germline CDR1 reads KGHSH; CDR2 reads LQKENI. The trim removed 3 bases at V and 2 bases at J, leaving 6 bases unmatched. The CDR3 covers 16 residues. Data came from immunoSEQ multiplex PCR; TCRdb stores just in-frame clones and leaves some out. Among approximately 92,000 clones listed, roughly 92% were seen once. This chain connects TRBV18 to TRBJ2-3; TRBD1 aligns across 9 bases. Sequencing used peripheral blood, obtained in the first trimester of pregnancy. The receptor comes from a female donor with multiple sclerosis, enrolled in a pregnancy study. The chain's CDR3 is CASSPRTGEFTDTQYF. In nucleotides, the CDR3 is TGTGCCAGCTCACCCCGGACAGGGGAATTCACAGATACGCAGTATTTT.